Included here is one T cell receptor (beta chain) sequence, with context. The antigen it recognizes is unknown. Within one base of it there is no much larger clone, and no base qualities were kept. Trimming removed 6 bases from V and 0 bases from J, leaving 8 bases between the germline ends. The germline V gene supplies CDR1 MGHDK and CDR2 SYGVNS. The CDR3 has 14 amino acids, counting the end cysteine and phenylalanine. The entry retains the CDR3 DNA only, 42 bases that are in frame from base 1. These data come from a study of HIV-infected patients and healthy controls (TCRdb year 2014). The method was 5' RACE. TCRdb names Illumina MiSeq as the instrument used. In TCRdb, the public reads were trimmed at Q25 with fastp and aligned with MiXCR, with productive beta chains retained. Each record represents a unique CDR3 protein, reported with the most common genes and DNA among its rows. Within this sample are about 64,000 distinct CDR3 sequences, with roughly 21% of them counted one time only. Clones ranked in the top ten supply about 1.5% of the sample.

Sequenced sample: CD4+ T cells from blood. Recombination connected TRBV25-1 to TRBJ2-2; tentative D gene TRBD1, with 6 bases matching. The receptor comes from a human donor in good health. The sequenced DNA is TGTGCCAGCAGAGGACAGACGAACACCGGGGAGCTGTTTTTT. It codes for CASRGQTNTGELFF.